What follows are 14 T cell receptor beta chains derived from one specimen sequenced in a study of blood T cell repertoires in COVID-19. The repertoire was sequenced with immunoSEQ multiplex PCR; TCRdb's copy has only in-frame clones and lacks some. This table has over 200,000 clones, 84% appearing once. Sequencing was done on a sample of peripheral blood. These receptors all come from an elderly woman with COVID-19, enrolled during active disease.

The chain is built from TRBV6-5 and TRBJ2-3; TRBD2 matches 7 bases. The CDR3 extends over 16 amino acids. The germline gives CDR1 MNHEY, CDR2 SVGAGI. Trimming cost V 2 bases and J 0 bases; bases outside gene matches: 5. The chain's CDR3 is CASSYVASGSTDTQYF. The CDR3 coding sequence is TGTGCCAGCAGTTACGTGGCTAGCGGAAGCACAGATACGCAGTATTTT.

This chain links TRBV3-1 (or the pseudogene TRBV3-2) with TRBJ1-1; D is ambiguous. The germline V gene has CDR1 LGHDT and CDR2 YNNKEL (reference sequence). The V gene lost 3 bases and the J gene lost 4 bases, with 12 bases spanning the gap. The CDR3 is made up of 14 amino acids. CDR3 sequence: CASSQMTWATEAFF. The DNA for the CDR3 is TGTGCCAGCAGCCAGATGACATGGGCCACTGAAGCTTTCTTT.

This clone appeared a single time. The chain employs TRBV4-2 and TRBJ2-7; 11 bases match TRBD2. Germline-derived CDR1 and CDR2 are LGHNA and YNFKEQ. This CDR3 is built from 16 residues. Losses at the gene ends were 0 bases for V and 6 bases for J; bases not matched to a gene: 7. CDR3 loop: CASSQDRALAGVEQYF. The CDR3 coding sequence is TGTGCCAGCAGCCAAGATCGGGCACTAGCGGGAGTCGAGCAGTACTTC.

The gene calls are TRBV6-5 and TRBJ2-1, with D perhaps matching TRBD1 (6 bases). With 1 base removed from V and 4 bases from J, the gap between germline ends came to 8 bases. Germline CDR1 is MNHEY and CDR2 is SVGAGI. CDR3 size: 14 residues. The CDR3, as DNA: TGTGCCAGCAGTTACTGGCAGGGGTACAATGAGCAGTTCTTC. Protein product: CASSYWQGYNEQFF.

This clone has more than one count but fewer than ten. This chain connects TRBV12-3 or TRBV12-4 to TRBJ1-1; 8 nucleotides agree with TRBD1. Germline trimming cut 8 bases from V and 4 bases from J; bases unmatched to any gene: 6. The CDR3 is 13 residues long. CDR3 sequence (DNA): TGTGCCAGCGGCAGGGGGCGGGTCACTGAAGCTTTCTTT. Translated, it gives CASGRGRVTEAFF.

This chain joins TRBV5-5 and TRBJ2-5, with TRBD2 matching 9 bases. CDR1 and CDR2 from the germline V gene are SGHKS and YYEKEE (reference sequence). J gave up 3 bases and V 0 bases, and 0 bases lay outside the gene matches. The CDR3 consists of 14 residues. The CDR3 spells CASSLVAGEETQYF. The CDR3 DNA reads TGTGCCAGCAGCTTGGTAGCGGGAGAAGAGACCCAGTACTTC.

The rearrangement joins TRBV4-2 to TRBJ1-2, with D possibly being TRBD1 (5 bases). Germline lookup yields CDR1 LGHNA and CDR2 YNFKEQ. V was cut by 0 bases and J by 3 bases, with 8 bases left in between. CDR3 length: 14 residues. This CDR3 is CASSQDQGYYGYTF. The CDR3, as DNA: TGTGCCAGCAGCCAAGATCAGGGTTACTATGGCTACACCTTC.

The gene calls are TRBV9 and TRBJ1-1, with 7 bases aligning to TRBD1. The J segment lost 4 bases and the V segment lost 3 bases, leaving 6 bases of the junction unmatched. The CDR3 runs 14 residues. The germline gives CDR1 SGDLS, CDR2 YYNGEE. The DNA for the CDR3 is TGTGCCAGCAGCGCCACGACAGGGAGCACTGAAGCTTTCTTT. This encodes CASSATTGSTEAFF.

The V call is TRBV2, the J call TRBJ1-5; maybe TRBD1 (6 bases). This CDR3 region has 15 residues. Germline CDR1 SNHLY, CDR2 FYNNEI. Trimming shortened V by 7 bases and J by 4 bases, and 17 bases separated the two germline ends. This chain's CDR3 is CASTNQGTLNQPQHF. The CDR3 nucleotides read TGTGCCAGCACCAACCAGGGGACACTGAATCAGCCCCAGCATTTT.

This clone was counted a few times. This sequence joins TRBV19 and TRBJ2-7; D perhaps matches TRBD1 (6 bases). V was clipped by 4 bases and J by 7 bases, with 17 bases between them. Per the germline V gene, CDR1 is LNHDA and CDR2 is SQIVND (reference sequence). CDR3 length: 14 amino acids. CDR3 in DNA: TGTGCCAGTAGTACGCCACAGGGATCTGGGGAGCAGTACTTC. Translation: CASSTPQGSGEQYF.

The chain uses TRBV5-1 and TRBJ2-3, with 7 bases identical to TRBD2. Germline V CDR1 and CDR2: SGHRS, YFSETQ. The CDR3 runs 15 residues. Trimming removed 4 bases from V and 5 bases from J; junction bases left unmatched: 10. Here the CDR3 DNA reads TGCGCCAGCAGCCCTGGCGGGGGTACCATAGATACGCAGTATTTT. The encoded protein is CASSPGGGTIDTQYF.

This clone came up once. The rearrangement uses TRBV7-2 and TRBJ2-7, with D tentatively TRBD1 (6 bases). V gave up 5 bases and J gave up 7 bases, with 15 bases separating them. The CDR3 totals 13 residues. CDR1 is SGHTA, CDR2 FQGNSA, per germline. This CDR3 is CASSTNVGTEQYF. CDR3 DNA: TGTGCCAGCAGCACTAACGTGGGGACAGAGCAGTACTTC.

The chain links TRBV2 to TRBJ2-5; 8 nucleotides match TRBD2. V was pared by 4 bases and J by 2 bases, with 3 bases of the junction left unmatched. Germline V gene sequence: CDR1 SNHLY, CDR2 FYNNEI. The length of the CDR3 is 14 residues. The CDR3 DNA follows: TGTGCCAGCAGTGGATTAGCGGGGCAAGAGACCCAGTACTTC. Translating gives CASSGLAGQETQYF.

The chain uses TRBV4-1 and TRBJ1-3; D is uncertain. The length of the CDR3 is 15 residues. The germline V and J ends were trimmed by 6 bases and 0 bases, with 12 bases remaining between them. Germline-derived CDR1 and CDR2 are MGHRA and YSYEKL. The CDR3 reads CASSPERGSGNTIYF. CDR3 coding DNA: TGCGCCAGCAGTCCCGAGCGGGGCTCTGGAAACACCATATATTTT.